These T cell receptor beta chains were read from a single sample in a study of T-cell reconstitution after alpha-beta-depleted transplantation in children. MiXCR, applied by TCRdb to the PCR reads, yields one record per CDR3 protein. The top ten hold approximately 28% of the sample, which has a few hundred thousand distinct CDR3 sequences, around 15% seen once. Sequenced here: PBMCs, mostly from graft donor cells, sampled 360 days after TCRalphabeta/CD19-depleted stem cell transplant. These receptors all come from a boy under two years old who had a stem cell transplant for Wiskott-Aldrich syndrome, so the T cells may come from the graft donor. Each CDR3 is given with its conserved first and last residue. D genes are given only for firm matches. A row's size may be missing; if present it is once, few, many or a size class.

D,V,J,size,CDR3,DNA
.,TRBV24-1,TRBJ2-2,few,CATSGSRRGLYTGELFF,TGTGCCACCAGTGGAAGCCGCAGAGGGCTCTACACCGGGGAGCTGTTTTTT
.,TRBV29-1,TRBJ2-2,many,CSVAKGRSTGELFF,TGCAGCGTAGCAAAGGGGAGGAGCACCGGGGAGCTGTTTTTT
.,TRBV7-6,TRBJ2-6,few,CASSLKDISSGANVLTF,TGTGCCAGCAGCTTAAAAGACATTAGCTCTGGGGCCAACGTCCTGACTTTC
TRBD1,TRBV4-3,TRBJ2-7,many,CASSQATGDEQYF,TGCGCCAGCAGCCAAGCCACAGGGGACGAGCAGTACTTC
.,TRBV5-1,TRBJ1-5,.,CASSPGNNQPQHF,TGCGCCAGCAGCCCAGGTAACAATCAGCCCCAGCATTTT
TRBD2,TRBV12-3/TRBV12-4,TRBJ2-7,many,CASRRTSGEYEQYF,TGTGCCAGCAGACGGACTAGCGGGGAGTACGAGCAGTACTTC
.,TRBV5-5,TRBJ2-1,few,CASSSGDLHYNEQFF,TGTGCCAGCAGCTCAGGGGATCTTCATTACAATGAGCAGTTCTTC
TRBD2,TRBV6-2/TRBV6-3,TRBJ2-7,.,CASSNQWGGRRYEQYF,TGTGCCAGCAGTAACCAGTGGGGGGGAAGGCGCTACGAGCAGTACTTC
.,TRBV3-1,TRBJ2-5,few,CASSQDRLGKETQYF,TGTGCCAGCAGCCAAGATAGACTAGGCAAAGAGACCCAGTACTTC
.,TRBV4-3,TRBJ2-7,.,CASSQDVEGRGDEQYF,TGCGCCAGCAGCCAAGATGTGGAGGGGCGAGGGGACGAGCAGTACTTC
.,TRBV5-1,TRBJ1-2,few,CASSLDGWGYGYTF,TGCGCCAGCAGCTTGGACGGCTGGGGGTATGGCTACACCTTC
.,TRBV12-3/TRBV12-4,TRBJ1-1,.,CASSHDRSNTEAFF,TGTGCCAGCAGTCATGATCGGTCGAACACTGAAGCTTTCTTT
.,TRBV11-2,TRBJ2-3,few,CASSAWFTDTQYF,TGTGCCAGCAGCGCTTGGTTCACAGATACGCAGTATTTT
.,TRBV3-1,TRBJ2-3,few,CASSQGNTQYF,TGTGCCAGCAGCCAAGGGAATACGCAGTATTTT
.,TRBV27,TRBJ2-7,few,CASSLGRRREQYF,TGTGCCAGCAGTTTAGGACGCAGAAGGGAGCAGTACTTC
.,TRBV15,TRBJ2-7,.,CATSGGLDSYEQYF,TGTGCCACCAGCGGCGGACTGGACTCCTACGAGCAGTACTTC
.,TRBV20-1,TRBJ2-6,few,CSVPDPFPNVLTF,TGCAGTGTACCAGACCCATTCCCCAACGTCCTGACTTTC
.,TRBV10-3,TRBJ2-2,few,CAMGSATGELFF,TGTGCCATGGGGTCCGCGACCGGGGAGCTGTTTTTT
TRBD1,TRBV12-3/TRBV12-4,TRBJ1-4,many,CASSPGTGSEKLFF,TGTGCCAGCAGTCCCGGGACAGGGAGTGAAAAACTGTTTTTT
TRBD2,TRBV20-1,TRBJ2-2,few,CSARGPFSGDTGELFF,TGCAGTGCTAGAGGTCCATTTAGCGGGGACACCGGGGAGCTGTTTTTT
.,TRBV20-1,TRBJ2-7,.,CSAQAGYEQYF,TGCAGTGCCCAGGCGGGGTACGAGCAGTACTTC
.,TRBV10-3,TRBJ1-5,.,CAISPTGNQPQHF,TGTGCCATCAGCCCGACAGGCAATCAGCCCCAGCATTTT
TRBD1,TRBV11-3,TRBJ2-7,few,CASSPRPGQGSYEQYF,TGTGCCAGCAGCCCCAGACCGGGACAGGGGTCCTACGAGCAGTACTTC
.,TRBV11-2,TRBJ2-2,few,CASSLYLEGYTGELFF,TGTGCCAGCAGCTTATACCTAGAGGGATACACCGGGGAGCTGTTTTTT
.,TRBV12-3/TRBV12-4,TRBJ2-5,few,CASSLAGQGTQYF,TGTGCCAGCAGTTTAGCGGGTCAGGGAACCCAGTACTTC
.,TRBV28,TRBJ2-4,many,CASSLPLRTENIQYF,TGTGCCAGCAGTTTACCTCTCCGGACGGAAAACATTCAGTACTTC
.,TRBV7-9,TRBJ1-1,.,CASSLISLNTEAFF,TGTGCCAGCAGCTTAATCAGCCTAAACACTGAAGCTTTCTTT
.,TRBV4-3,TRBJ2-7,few,CASSQESSYYEQYF,TGCGCCAGCAGCCAAGAATCCAGTTACTACGAGCAGTACTTC
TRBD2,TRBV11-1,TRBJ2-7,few,CASSSGLAGGPTSYEQYF,TGTGCCAGCAGCTCTGGACTAGCGGGAGGGCCTACCTCCTACGAGCAGTACTTC
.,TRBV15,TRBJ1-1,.,CATSRDRTQGGTEAFF,TGTGCCACCAGCAGAGATCGCACCCAGGGAGGCACTGAAGCTTTCTTT
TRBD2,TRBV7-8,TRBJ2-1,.,CASSFASGPYNEQFF,TGTGCCAGCAGCTTCGCTAGCGGGCCATACAATGAGCAGTTCTTC
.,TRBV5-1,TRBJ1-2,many,CASRVSPFNYGYTF,TGCGCCAGCAGGGTCAGCCCTTTTAACTATGGCTACACCTTC
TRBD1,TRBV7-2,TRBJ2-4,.,CASSSRDRGLAKNIQYF,TGTGCCAGCAGCTCACGGGACAGGGGGCTGGCCAAAAACATTCAGTACTTC
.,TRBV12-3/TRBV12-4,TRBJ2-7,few,CASSSRRSYEQYF,TGTGCCAGCAGTTCGAGGCGGTCCTACGAGCAGTACTTC
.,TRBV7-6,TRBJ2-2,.,CASSLHTGFYTGELFF,TGTGCCAGCAGCTTACACACAGGTTTCTACACCGGGGAGCTGTTTTTT
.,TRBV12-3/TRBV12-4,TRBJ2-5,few,CASSESRGSETQYF,TGTGCCAGCAGCGAAAGTAGGGGATCAGAGACCCAGTACTTC
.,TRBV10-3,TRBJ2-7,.,CAISENNEQYF,TGTGCCATCAGTGAGAACAACGAGCAGTACTTC
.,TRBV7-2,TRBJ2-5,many,CASSFPTAGALETQYF,TGTGCCAGCAGCTTCCCCACGGCGGGGGCGCTTGAGACCCAGTACTTC
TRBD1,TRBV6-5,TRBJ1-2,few,CASSYDRGYGYTF,TGTGCCAGCAGTTACGACAGGGGGTATGGCTACACCTTC
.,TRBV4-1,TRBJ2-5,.,CASSPQWVGQETQYF,TGCGCCAGCAGCCCCCAGTGGGTAGGACAAGAGACCCAGTACTTC
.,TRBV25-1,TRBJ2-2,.,CASSHPANGELFF,TGTGCCAGCAGTCATCCGGCGAACGGGGAGCTGTTTTTT
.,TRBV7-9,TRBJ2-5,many,CASSLVGLPSTRYF,TGTGCCAGCAGCTTAGTCGGGCTCCCCTCGACCCGGTACTTC